This paragraph reports one T cell receptor (beta chain). This clone was observed a single time. The antigen this receptor binds is unknown. No per-base quality is available; no much larger clone lies one base away. In the prospective study, participants were about 18 to 95 years old, resided in about two dozen geographic areas of the United States, and were enrolled through a virtual design. To assign participants to cohorts, the prospective study relied on clinical history that participants themselves reported in a screening survey and a study questionnaire. ImmuneRACE Cohort 3 recovered participants were defined by two consecutive negative NP/OP PCR tests, healthcare professional clearance, or symptom resolution. In the prospective study, mobile phlebotomists collected whole blood, serum and a nasopharyngeal or oropharyngeal swab from each participant. Over a roughly two-month period, participants in the prospective study had the option of providing additional blood draws and questionnaires. Before DNA extraction, prospective study blood samples were shipped either frozen or at room temperature.

This sample is part of a study of blood T cell repertoires in COVID-19 (dated by TCRdb to the early 2020s). Background on the whole study: Collaborator samples came from the United States, Italy and Spain and covered acute and convalescent phases of COVID-19. The material from the prospective study consisted of cDNA or gDNA derived from T cells, B-cell-depleted T cells, or PBMCs. Deeply sampled blood TCRbeta repertoires from subjects exposed to, actively infected with, or recovered from COVID-19 were included in the dataset. The repertoires were released in a freely available public database meant as a resource for research on the immune response to SARS-CoV-2. Samples came from the ongoing ImmuneRACE study (first 160 participants) plus 1,254 subjects from 6 global collaborators. Sample metadata almost always included a de-identified subject ID, COVID-19 status, age in years and sex. HLA class I and class II types, where available, came from metadata supplied by the sample provider rather than from assay-based typing. Study-wide conclusions, independent of this receptor: How much clinical and demographic metadata was included differed by source and by participant, and the metadata was provided uncurated.

The immunoSEQ Assay, a bias-controlled multiplex PCR, was used to amplify TCRbeta CDR3 regions from genomic DNA. The study's own analysis went as follows. Nucleated cell counts per sample were estimated from amplification of reference gene primers within the assay. To quantify the absolute abundance of each unique TCRbeta CDR3 rearrangement, sequence reads were collapsed and filtered. For each sample, productive Simpson clonality was calculated by taking the square root of Simpson's diversity index across productive rearrangements. Drawn from immuneACCESS, this table holds only the in-frame rearrangements with V and J called that TCRdb kept. Clones are partly lost; checked studies trace under half to an unresolved V gene and leave the rest unexplained. Clone size and the V and J calls come from that table; the DNA yielded D and trimming. Here the sample has fewer than 350,000 clones; approximately 85% occur a single time. The leading ten clones occupy roughly 2.2% of the sample.

The sequenced sample was PBMCs or T cells enriched from blood (not recorded which). This TCR was sampled from a man aged 30-40 years who had recovered from COVID-19.

The DNA is as follows: TGCGCCAGCAGTCAGGGGGCTTTCAACACTGAAGCTTTCTTT. Translated, it reads CASSQGAFNTEAFF. The rearrangement combines TRBV23-1 with TRBJ1-1, and perhaps TRBD1 as D gene, on 6 matching bases. TRBV23-1 is an ORF; its function is uncertain. The CDR3 runs 14 residues from the cysteine to the phenylalanine. The entry retains the CDR3 DNA only, 42 bases that are in frame from base 1. V and J are truncated by 3 bases and 2 bases respectively, leaving an intervening sequence of 10 bases.